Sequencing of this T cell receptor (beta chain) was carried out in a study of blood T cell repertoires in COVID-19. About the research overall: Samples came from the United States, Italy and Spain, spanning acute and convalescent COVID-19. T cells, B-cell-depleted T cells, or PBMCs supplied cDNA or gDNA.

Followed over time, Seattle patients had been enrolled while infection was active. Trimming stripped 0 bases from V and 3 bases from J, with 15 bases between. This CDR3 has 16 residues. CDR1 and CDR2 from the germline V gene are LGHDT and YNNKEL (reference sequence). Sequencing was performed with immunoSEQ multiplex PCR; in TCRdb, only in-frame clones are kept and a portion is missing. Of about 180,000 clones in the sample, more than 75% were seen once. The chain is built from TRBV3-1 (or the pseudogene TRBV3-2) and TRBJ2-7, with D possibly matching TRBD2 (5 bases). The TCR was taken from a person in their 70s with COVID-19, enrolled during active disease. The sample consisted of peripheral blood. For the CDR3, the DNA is TGTGCCAGCAGCCAAGATAGTTCGGGGATCGTCTACGAGCAGTACTTC. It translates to CASSQDSSGIVYEQYF.